This passage covers 19 T cell receptor beta chains from one sample sequenced in a study of T cell clones after liver transplantation. Only in-frame clones appear in the TCRdb table, and some are missing; sequencing was by immunoSEQ multiplex PCR. The sample yields approximately 26,000 clones, around two thirds seen once. The sample here was CD4+ T cells from blood, taken before liver transplant. The receptors were sampled from a human donor who received a liver transplant.

This chain joins TRBV7-2 and TRBJ2-6; tentatively, D is TRBD1 (6 bases). V was clipped by 2 bases and J by 4 bases, with 18 bases between them. The CDR3 is made up of 18 amino acids. Germline lookup yields CDR1 SGHTA and CDR2 FQGNSA. CDR3 nucleotides: TGTGCCAGCAGCTTATCGGCAGGGGAGTTGGCGGGGGCCAACGTCCTGACTTTC. It encodes CASSLSAGELAGANVLTF. Filled out from reference TRBV7-2 and TRBJ2-6, the complete variable domain reads GAGVSQSPSNKVTEKGKDVELRCDPISGHTALYWYRQSLGQGLEFLIYFQGNSAPDKSGLPSDRFSAERTGGSVSTLTIQRTQQEDSAVYLCASSLSAGELAGANVLTFGAGSRLTVL.

The chain combines TRBV2 with TRBJ2-7; D remains unclear. V lost 4 bases to trimming and J lost 4 bases, with 8 bases between them. Per the germline V gene, CDR1 is SNHLY and CDR2 is FYNNEI. This CDR3 has 12 residues. CDR3 nucleotides: TGTGCCAGCAGTGGAATCACATACGAGCAGTACTTC. It codes for CASSGITYEQYF.

V usage is TRBV7-9 and J usage is TRBJ2-1, with TRBD2 identical over 12 bases. The CDR3 is made up of 15 amino acids. The V segment lost 4 bases and the J segment 7 bases; nucleotides outside the gene matches: 5. The germline V gene has CDR1 SEHNR and CDR2 FQNEAQ (reference sequence). The CDR3 DNA reads as TGTGCCAGCAGCTCCTGGACTAGCGGGATTAATGAGCAGTTCTTC. Its protein product is CASSSWTSGINEQFF.

This clone was observed a few times. This chain joins TRBV13 and TRBJ2-2; 7 bases agree with TRBD1. The J segment lost 5 bases and the V segment lost 7 bases, leaving 4 bases of the junction unmatched. This CDR3 comprises 13 residues. The germline gives CDR1 PRHDT, CDR2 FYEKMQ (reference sequence). The CDR3, as DNA: TGTGCCAGCAACAGGGGAATAACCGGGGAGCTGTTTTTT. Translated, it gives CASNRGITGELFF.

J is TRBJ2-1 and V is TRBV7-2, with TRBD1 matching 9 bases. Germline loops: CDR1 SGHTA, CDR2 FQGNSA. The CDR3 is 15 amino acids. Germline trimming cut 0 bases from V and 6 bases from J; bases unmatched to any gene: 3. In DNA form, the CDR3 reads TGTGCCAGCAGCTTAGCCACGACAGGGGGCAATGAGCAGTTCTTC. This codes for CASSLATTGGNEQFF.

This clone is deemed medium-sized. The rearrangement joins TRBV13 to TRBJ1-2, with no clear D. The length of the CDR3 is 13 residues. Trimming shortened V by 0 bases and J by 8 bases, and 10 bases separated the two germline ends. Germline loops: CDR1 PRHDT, CDR2 FYEKMQ (reference sequence). The CDR3 nucleotides read TGTGCCAGCAGCTTAGGTGGGATAAGCGGCTACACCTTC. This sequence encodes CASSLGGISGYTF.

This clone turned up a few times. This chain links TRBV19 with TRBJ1-6; 8 bases map to TRBD1. Unmatched junction bases numbered 15, after V lost 5 bases and J lost 9 bases. CDR1 is LNHDA, CDR2 SQIVND, per germline (reference sequence). CDR3 length: 17 residues. The CDR3 spells CASSAQQGTGIASPLHF. The CDR3 nucleotides are TGTGCCAGTAGTGCCCAACAGGGGACAGGTATAGCTTCACCCCTCCACTTT.

This chain joins TRBV19 and TRBJ2-3; 7 nucleotides match TRBD2. Germline V gives CDR1 LNHDA, CDR2 SQIVND (reference sequence). The J segment lost 2 bases and the V segment lost 4 bases, leaving 6 bases of the junction unmatched. The CDR3 extends over 15 amino acids. The DNA for the CDR3 is TGTGCCAGTAGTAACGGGGACTACTTCACAGATACGCAGTATTTT. It specifies CASSNGDYFTDTQYF.

This clone came up a few times. The chain combines TRBV7-2 with TRBJ2-3; 13 bases align to TRBD2. This CDR3 is 15 amino acids long. With 6 bases clipped from V and 6 bases from J, the junction kept 6 bases outside the gene matches. Per germline, CDR1 SGHTA and CDR2 FQGNSA. The CDR3 reads CASRYRTSGSDTQYF. The CDR3 DNA reads as TGTGCCAGCAGGTACAGGACTAGCGGGAGTGATACGCAGTATTTT.

This rearrangement joins TRBV30 to TRBJ2-3; D remains unclear. Per germline, CDR1 GTSNPN and CDR2 SVGIG (reference sequence). Trimming removed 5 bases at V and 5 bases at J, with 11 bases between. CDR3 length equals 12 residues. CDR3 in DNA: TGTGCCTGGGCCGGGCTCGGAGATACGCAGTATTTT. Protein product: CAWAGLGDTQYF.

The rearrangement uses TRBV6-1 and TRBJ1-3; the D is unclear. This CDR3 spans 15 amino acids. Per the germline V gene, CDR1 is MNHNS and CDR2 is SASEGT. Trimming removed 3 bases at V and 0 bases at J, with 9 bases between. In DNA form, the CDR3 reads TGTGCCAGCAGTGAGGAGTTTTTCTCTGGAAACACCATATATTTT. This gives the protein CASSEEFFSGNTIYF.

The rearrangement uses TRBV2 and TRBJ1-5, with a weak D call TRBD1 (6 bases). Germline CDR1 and CDR2: SNHLY and FYNNEI. The CDR3 covers 12 residues. The ends were cut back, 9 bases at V and 4 bases at J, with 10 bases in the middle. The CDR3: CARGAGNQPQHF. Written as DNA, the CDR3 is TGTGCCAGGGGGGCGGGGAATCAGCCCCAGCATTTT. The complete variable domain, with remaining parts taken from reference TRBV2 and TRBJ1-5, reads EPEVTQTPSHQVTQMGQEVILRCVPISNHLYFYWYRQILGQKVEFLVSFYNNEISEKSEIFDDQFSVERPDGSNFTLKIRSTKLEDSAMYFCARGAGNQPQHFGDGTRLSIL.

This clone is a singleton in its sample. The chain has TRBV11-2 and TRBJ1-3; D uncertain. V dropped 5 bases and J dropped 7 bases, with 12 bases sitting between them. Germline CDR1 and CDR2: SGHAT and FQNNGV. The CDR3 loop spans 13 amino acids. The CDR3 spells CASSLLEANTIYF. In DNA, the CDR3 is TGTGCCAGCAGCCTGTTAGAGGCGAACACCATATATTTT.

The genes are TRBV11-2 and TRBJ2-2; 7 nucleotides agree with TRBD2. The V gene end was trimmed by 5 bases and the J gene end by 4 bases; junction bases not matched to a gene: 7. The CDR3 spans 15 residues. CDR1 is SGHAT, CDR2 FQNNGV, per germline. The CDR3 DNA follows: TGTGCCAGCAGCCCGCGGGGGTTCAGCACCGGGGAGCTGTTTTTT. Amino acid sequence: CASSPRGFSTGELFF.

The chain has TRBV19 and TRBJ2-1, with 7 positions matching TRBD2. Germline lookup yields CDR1 LNHDA and CDR2 SQIVND (reference sequence). This CDR3 comprises 12 residues. The CDR3 nucleotides read TGTGGAGCGGGAAGCTCCTACAATGAGCAGTTCTTC. It encodes CGAGSSYNEQFF.

The rearrangement joins TRBV28 to TRBJ2-7; TRBD1 is a possible D gene (5 bases). The CDR3 covers 13 residues. Germline V CDR1 and CDR2: MDHEN, SYDVKM. V was pared by 3 bases and J by 4 bases, with 10 bases between. CDR3 sequence: CASSLGRGYEQYV. CDR3 DNA: TGTGCCAGCAGTTTGGGAAGGGGTTACGAGCAGTACGTC.

This clone was seen more than once but under ten times. The rearrangement uses TRBV7-6 and TRBJ1-6; D gene ambiguous. CDR1 is SGHVS, CDR2 FNYEAQ, per germline. V was pared by 5 bases and J by 13 bases, with 15 bases between. This CDR3 region has 13 residues. The chain's CDR3 is CASSPRMGSPLHF. The CDR3 DNA follows: TGTGCCAGCAGCCCACGGATGGGTTCCCCCCTCCACTTT.

The rearrangement uses TRBV25-1 and TRBJ1-1, with D uncertain. Germline loops: CDR1 MGHDK, CDR2 SYGVNS. The CDR3 extends over 14 amino acids. V lost 5 bases and J 1 base, leaving 11 bases between the germline ends. In DNA, the CDR3 is TGTGCCAGCAGTAATCGACCGTCGAACACTGAAGCTTTCTTT. Protein product: CASSNRPSNTEAFF.

This clone was seen only a few times. Here the CDR3 reads CASSPPRVTGELFF. CDR3 bases: TGTGCCAGCTCACCACCCAGGGTCACCGGGGAGCTGTTTTTT. This chain joins TRBV18 and TRBJ2-2; perhaps TRBD1 as D (5 bases). The germline CDR1 and CDR2 sequences are KGHSH and LQKENI. The CDR3 spans 14 residues. Trimming stripped 0 bases from V and 4 bases from J, with 6 bases between.